The 9 T cell receptor beta chains presented below share a single source sample, sequenced in a study of OX40 agonist ivuxolimab in advanced cancers. Library preparation employed the immunoSEQ multiplex PCR assay. TCRdb stores this immuneACCESS table with in-frame sequences only. Part of the clones is absent; in the studies checked, under half of the shortfall reflects unresolved V genes, and no reason is known for the rest. Recorded for this sample are some 99,000 clones; roughly nine tenths of them occurred a single time. Approximately 0.54% of the sample is in the top ten clones. This sample comprised CD4+ or CD8+ T cells sorted from blood, obtained in a trial of the OX40 agonist ivuxolimab. The receptors come from an adult with an advanced solid tumor such as melanoma, head and neck, liver or kidney cancer.

The rearrangement joins TRBV20-1 to TRBJ1-2; TRBD1 is a possible D gene (5 bases). Between the trimmed V and J ends, which lost 2 bases and 8 bases, there was a span of 9 bases. Germline V gives CDR1 DFQATT, CDR2 SNEGSKA (reference sequence). This CDR3 region has 11 residues. CDR3 residues: CSARTGYGYTF. CDR3 nucleotides: TGCAGTGCTAGAACAGGCTACGGCTACACCTTC.

This sequence joins TRBV7-9 and TRBJ2-5; perhaps TRBD1 as D (6 bases). The J call is doubtful: the DNA matches TRBJ2-7 better. Germline V gene lookup returns CDR1 SEHNR and CDR2 FQNEAQ (reference sequence). The CDR3 covers 13 residues. DNA of the CDR3: TGTGCCAGCAGCTCCCCCCCAGGGGTCGAGCAGTACTTC. Translation: CASSSPPGVEQYF.

The V and J genes are TRBV7-9 and TRBJ1-1, with a weak D call TRBD1 (5 bases). V lost 6 bases to trimming and J lost 3 bases, with 17 bases between them. The V gene's germline CDR1 is SEHNR and CDR2 FQNEAQ (reference sequence). This CDR3 is built from 15 residues. CDR3 nucleotides: TGTGCCAGCAGTCGACGGGGGGAAGAGGACACTGAAGCTTTCTTT. Translation: CASSRRGEEDTEAFF. Variable domain in full (rest from reference TRBV7-9 and TRBJ1-1): DTGVSQNPRHKITKRGQNVTFRCDPISEHNRLYWYRQTLGQGPEFLTYFQNEAQLEKSRLLSDRFSAERPKGSFSTLEIQRTEQGDSAMYLCASSRRGEEDTEAFFGQGTRLTVV.

The chain couples TRBV5-1 to TRBJ1-2; 8 bases line up with TRBD1. V lost 0 bases, J lost 7 bases, and 5 bases stayed unmatched. From germline, CDR1 is SGHRS and CDR2 YFSETQ. This CDR3 has 14 amino acids. The CDR3 region is CASSLEGTGSGYTF. The DNA of the CDR3 is TGCGCCAGCAGCTTGGAGGGGACAGGTAGTGGCTACACCTTC.

This clone was recorded a few times. This chain uses TRBV5-1 with TRBJ1-2, with D maybe TRBD1 (6 bases). Germline V lookup: CDR1 SGHRS, CDR2 YFSETQ. The CDR3 extends over 15 amino acids. Trimming cost V 4 bases and J 0 bases, with 13 bases left between them. CDR3 protein: CASSPTGPANYGYTF. As DNA, the CDR3 is TGCGCCAGCAGCCCCACAGGGCCAGCTAACTATGGCTACACCTTC. The full variable domain, with the rest looked up from reference TRBV5-1 and TRBJ1-2, is KAGVTQTPRYLIKTRGQQVTLSCSPISGHRSVSWYQQTPGQGLQFLFEYFSETQRNKGNFPGRFSGRQFSNSRSEMNVSTLELGDSALYLCASSPTGPANYGYTFGSGTRLTVV.

The rearrangement uses TRBV18 and TRBJ1-4; D not certain. The CDR3 length is 17 residues. V was cut by 2 bases and J by 0 bases, with 13 bases left in between. From germline, CDR1 is KGHSH and CDR2 LQKENI. The CDR3 loop reads CASSPSVGTATNEKLFF. The CDR3 region has the DNA TGTGCCAGCTCACCATCCGTAGGAACCGCAACTAATGAAAAACTGTTTTTT. The whole variable domain, remainder taken from reference TRBV18 and TRBJ1-4, is NAGVMQNPRHLVRRRGQEARLRCSPMKGHSHVYWYRQLPEEGLKFMVYLQKENIIDESGMPKERFSAEFPKEGPSILRIQQVVRGDSAAYFCASSPSVGTATNEKLFFGSGTQLSVL.

CDR3 nucleotides: TGCGCCAGCAGCCAAGATTGGGGGAGGCAGCCCCAGCATTTT. As protein: CASSQDWGRQPQHF. The chain uses TRBV4-1 and TRBJ1-5, with a possible D match to TRBD1 (5 bases). From germline, CDR1 is MGHRA and CDR2 YSYEKL. The ends were cut back, 0 bases at V and 7 bases at J, with 10 bases in the middle. The CDR3 spans 14 residues.

This chain joins TRBV28 and TRBJ1-4; D is uncertain. Trimming pared 11 bases from V and 7 bases from J, leaving 11 bases between. The CDR3 is 11 amino acids. Germline lookup yields CDR1 MDHEN and CDR2 SYDVKM. The CDR3 sequence: CAAGRGEKLFF. DNA for the CDR3: TGTGCCGCCGGACGGGGTGAAAAACTGTTTTTT.

This clone occurred a few times. J is TRBJ2-5 and V is TRBV7-9, with D hard to call. Trimming took off 3 bases at V and 1 base at J, with 0 bases between the two ends. Per germline, CDR1 SEHNR and CDR2 FQNEAQ (reference sequence). This CDR3 has 11 residues. The CDR3 DNA reads as TGTGCCAGCAGCTTCCAAGAGACCCAGTACTTC. It codes for CASSFQETQYF. Full variable domain (rest looked up from reference TRBV7-9 and TRBJ2-5): DTGVSQNPRHKITKRGQNVTFRCDPISEHNRLYWYRQTLGQGPEFLTYFQNEAQLEKSRLLSDRFSAERPKGSFSTLEIQRTEQGDSAMYLCASSFQETQYFGPGTRLLVL.